One sample yielded the 20 T cell receptor beta chains listed below, sequenced in a study of shared clonotypes between healthy human individuals. Data came from immunoSEQ multiplex PCR; TCRdb stores just in-frame clones and leaves some out. The sample holds about 2.1 million clones, about 94% seen once. Naive-designated CD8 cells lacked CD45RO, were positively enriched for CCR7, and omitted terminally differentiated effector memory CD45RA+ cells. Specimen: naive CD8+ T cells from PBMCs. The source is a man in his late teens or twenties in good health. Some clones in this sample may be carry-over from other donors' samples.

On this clone: A read error may account for a junction end that differs from germline. Distinct nucleotide sequences in the sample also encode this CDR3. The chain uses TRBV5-1 and TRBJ2-7, with D tentatively TRBD1 or TRBD2 (5 bases each). The CDR3 has 12 residues. Germline assignment: CDR1 SGHRS and CDR2 YFSETQ. Written as DNA, the CDR3 is TGCGCCAGCAGTTTGGGACGCGGCGAGCAGTACTTC. Translated: CASSLGRGEQYF.

This clone appeared a single time. This chain connects TRBV12-5 to TRBJ2-3; 9 bases are shared with TRBD2. V lost 6 bases and J lost 4; bases outside the gene matches: 5. Germline V gene sequence: CDR1 LGHNT, CDR2 FRNRAP. The CDR3 length is 14 residues. The CDR3 reads CASGTSGHPDTQYF. Here the CDR3 DNA reads TGTGCTAGTGGGACTAGCGGTCACCCAGATACGCAGTATTTT. The variable domain in full, completed from reference TRBV12-5 and TRBJ2-3, reads DARVTQTPRHKVTEMGQEVTMRCQPILGHNTVFWYRQTMMQGLELLAYFRNRAPLDDSGMPKDRFSAEMPDATLATLKIQPSEPRDSAVYFCASGTSGHPDTQYFGPGTRLTVL.

The rearrangement joins TRBV2 to TRBJ2-7; no definite D call. The CDR3 loop spans 11 amino acids. Germline V gene sequence: CDR1 SNHLY, CDR2 FYNNEI. V was pared by 10 bases and J by 1 base, with 8 bases between. As DNA, the CDR3 is TGTGCCACCCACGGATCCTACGAGCAGTACTTC. Amino acid sequence: CATHGSYEQYF.

This chain connects TRBV5-8 to TRBJ2-7; D not certain. The CDR3 consists of 12 residues. The ends were cut back, 0 bases at V and 4 bases at J, with 5 bases in the middle. Germline V gene sequence: CDR1 SGHTS, CDR2 YDEGEE. The DNA of the CDR3 is TGTGCCAGCAGCTTGGCAGCTTACGAGCAGTACTTC. Residues: CASSLAAYEQYF. Combining the CDR3 with reference TRBV5-8 and TRBJ2-7 gives the whole variable domain EAGVTQSPTHLIKTRGQQATLRCSPISGHTSVYWYQQALGLGLQFLLWYDEGEERNRGNFPPRFSGRQFPNYSSELNVNALELEDSALYLCASSLAAYEQYFGPGTRLTVT.

The J gene is TRBJ2-1, the V gene TRBV27, with TRBD1 matching 7 bases. The CDR3 totals 15 residues. Germline CDR1 reads MNHEY; CDR2 reads SMNVEV (reference sequence). V lost 5 bases to trimming and J lost 3 bases; unmatched junction nucleotides: 7. Written as DNA, the CDR3 is TGTGCCAGCAGTCCCGACAGGGAGTACTACAATGAGCAGTTCTTC. It yields the protein CASSPDREYYNEQFF.

This clone has just one count. The chain is built from TRBV6-5 and TRBJ2-7; either TRBD1 or TRBD2 may supply D (5 bases each). The CDR3 runs 15 residues. Trimming took 2 bases from V and 5 from J, leaving 16 bases between them. CDR1 and CDR2 from the germline V gene are MNHEY and SVGAGI. The CDR3 nucleotides read TGTGCCAGCAGTTACGAGGGCAGGGCCATGGACGAGCAGTACTTC. It specifies CASSYEGRAMDEQYF.

The chain employs TRBV7-9 and TRBJ2-7; TRBD1 agrees at 7 bases. CDR1 and CDR2 (germline): SEHNR, FQNEAQ (reference sequence). The CDR3 contains 16 residues. The ends lost 5 bases at V and 5 bases at J; junction bases unmatched: 15. The CDR3 reads CASSPALGRGLNEQYF. CDR3 bases: TGTGCCAGCAGCCCTGCTCTTGGAAGGGGGCTCAACGAGCAGTACTTC.

The chain has TRBV15 and TRBJ2-2, with D perhaps TRBD2 (5 bases). This CDR3 spans 17 amino acids. The V gene lost 0 bases and the J gene lost 1 base, with 12 bases spanning the gap. Germline CDR1 LNHNV, CDR2 YYDKDF (reference sequence). The CDR3 sequence: CATSRDDSTRNTGELFF. Here the CDR3 DNA reads TGTGCCACCAGCAGAGATGACTCCACTAGGAACACCGGGGAGCTGTTTTTT.

The chain carries TRBV27 and TRBJ2-7, with D perhaps being TRBD1 or TRBD2 (6 bases each). The CDR3 length is 15 residues. Per the germline V gene, CDR1 is MNHEY and CDR2 is SMNVEV (reference sequence). Trimming cost V 5 bases and J 7 bases, with 21 bases left between them. CDR3 sequence: CASSERLGGNREQYF. DNA of the CDR3: TGTGCCAGCAGTGAGCGGCTAGGGGGGAATAGAGAGCAGTACTTC.

The sample holds a few counts of this clone. This chain joins TRBV6-1 and TRBJ1-1; D is ambiguous. The CDR3 sequence is 10 residues long. Germline V gene data show CDR1 as MNHNS and CDR2 as SASEGT. The CDR3 is CAARRAEAFF. For the CDR3, the DNA is TGTGCGGCCCGCCGGGCCGAAGCTTTCTTT.

The V call is TRBV25-1, the J call TRBJ2-3; D unclear. The ends were cut back, 0 bases at V and 2 bases at J, with 9 bases in the middle. From germline, CDR1 is MGHDK and CDR2 SYGVNS. The CDR3 runs 15 residues. The CDR3 nucleotides are TGTGCCAGCAGTGAATATAAGGAGACCACAGATACGCAGTATTTT. Translating gives CASSEYKETTDTQYF.

The chain couples TRBV28 to TRBJ2-5; TRBD1 might be the D (8 bases). Matching the DNA end better, TRBJ2-7 makes the J call doubtful. The germline V gene encodes CDR1 MDHEN and CDR2 SYDVKM. The CDR3 is 14 amino acids. The chain's CDR3 is CASSSTGEGYEQYF. In DNA, the CDR3 is TGTGCCAGCAGTTCGACAGGGGAGGGCTACGAGCAGTACTTC.

The rearrangement links TRBV6-5 to TRBJ1-1; D might be TRBD1 (5 bases). The germline gives CDR1 MNHEY, CDR2 SVGAGI. CDR3 size: 13 residues. Trimming took off 2 bases at V and 3 bases at J, with 7 bases between the two ends. Here the CDR3 reads CASSYEGHTEAFF. In DNA, the CDR3 is TGTGCCAGCAGTTACGAGGGACACACTGAAGCTTTCTTT.

This sequence joins TRBV4-2 and TRBJ1-3; TRBD1 agrees at 7 bases. The germline V gene encodes CDR1 LGHNA and CDR2 YNFKEQ. The CDR3 contains 16 residues. The junction had 6 bases not matched to a gene; V was cut back by 4 bases and J by 0 bases. CDR3 nucleotide sequence: TGTGCCAGCAGCCTAAAAAGGACAGGCTCTGGAAACACCATATATTTT. Amino acids: CASSLKRTGSGNTIYF.

V and J are TRBV27 and TRBJ2-1; D perhaps matches TRBD2 (5 bases). V lost 8 bases and J 3 bases, leaving 14 bases between the germline ends. Germline loops: CDR1 MNHEY, CDR2 SMNVEV (reference sequence). The CDR3 totals 14 residues. This chain's CDR3 is CASAMTNSYNEQFF. CDR3 coding DNA: TGTGCCAGCGCCATGACTAACAGCTACAATGAGCAGTTCTTC.

The chain is built from TRBV4-1 and TRBJ1-2, with D possibly being TRBD1 (5 bases). Trimming took 1 base from V and 1 from J, leaving 10 bases between them. The germline CDR1 and CDR2 sequences are MGHRA and YSYEKL. The CDR3 loop spans 15 amino acids. The CDR3 loop is CASSQVEGYNYGYTF. CDR3 DNA: TGCGCCAGCAGCCAAGTGGAGGGGTATAACTATGGCTACACCTTC.

This chain joins TRBV5-1 and TRBJ2-4, with D tentatively TRBD1 or TRBD2 (6 bases each). Germline CDR1 reads SGHRS; CDR2 reads YFSETQ. The V end lost 4 bases, the J end lost 1 base, and 18 bases lay between the germline ends. The CDR3 sequence is 17 residues long. As DNA, the CDR3 is TGCGCCAGCAGCGGTGGGGGGCAGGCCGGGGCCAAAAACATTCAGTACTTC. As protein: CASSGGGQAGAKNIQYF. The variable domain in full, with the rest retrieved from reference TRBV5-1 and TRBJ2-4, is KAGVTQTPRYLIKTRGQQVTLSCSPISGHRSVSWYQQTPGQGLQFLFEYFSETQRNKGNFPGRFSGRQFSNSRSEMNVSTLELGDSALYLCASSGGGQAGAKNIQYFGAGTRLSVL.

This clone appeared a single time. The chain links TRBV27 to TRBJ2-1, with TRBD2 matching over 7 bases. V shed 3 bases, J shed 5 bases, and the junction held 4 bases outside the gene matches. CDR1 MNHEY and CDR2 SMNVEV come from the germline V gene (reference sequence). CDR3 size: 14 residues. The CDR3 region is CASSFSGGNNEQFF. The CDR3 region has the DNA TGTGCCAGCAGTTTCTCGGGAGGAAACAATGAGCAGTTCTTC.

The rearrangement uses TRBV4-1 and TRBJ2-7; 7 positions agree with TRBD1. CDR3 length: 13 residues. The trim removed 5 bases at V and 2 bases at J, leaving 3 bases unmatched. Germline values: CDR1 MGHRA, CDR2 YSYEKL. The CDR3 nucleotides are TGCGCCAGCAGCACGGGGACAGCCTACGAGCAGTACTTC. Its protein is CASSTGTAYEQYF.

V and J are TRBV10-2 and TRBJ2-1, with D possibly TRBD2 on 6 matching bases. CDR1 is WSHSY, CDR2 SAAADI, per germline. V lost 10 bases and J 8 bases, leaving 18 bases between the germline ends. This CDR3 is 13 amino acids long. In nucleotides, the CDR3 is TGCGCCATCGGGGGAGAGCGGACCGATGAGCAGTTCTTC. Translating gives CAIGGERTDEQFF.